This is a list of T cell receptor beta chains from one sample in a study of regulatory T cells in long-lasting Graves disease. One entry per CDR3 protein results from TCRdb running MiXCR on the multiplex PCR reads. The sample yields under 500,000 distinct CDR3 sequences, 20% seen once. Source: peripheral blood mononuclear cells (PBMCs), taken when the disease was refractory, from a patient treated with antithyroid drugs. These receptors all come from a female donor with Graves disease. CDR3s leave out the opening cysteine and the closing phenylalanine or tryptophan. The D gene is left open where the match is weak.

d_call j_call v_call cdr3_aa
TRBD1 TRBJ1-4 TRBV7-2 ASNTGAEKLF
NA TRBJ2-5 TRBV24-1 ATSDPGTLKETQY
NA TRBJ2-1 TRBV5-4 ASSGSLASDEQF
NA TRBJ2-5 TRBV6-1 ASLTGGGPLRETQY
TRBD1 TRBJ2-7 TRBV7-6 ASSQIRDRAYEQY
NA TRBJ1-3 TRBV6-5 ASSYGQVHSGNTIY
TRBD2 TRBJ2-1 TRBV5-1 ASSLVAGVGNEQF
TRBD1 TRBJ2-7 TRBV10-2 ASGQGADEQY
NA TRBJ1-1 TRBV28 ASSTGLTEAF
TRBD1 TRBJ2-3 TRBV30 ACRQGATDTQY
NA TRBJ1-1 TRBV10-3 ATGGHPDLMNTEAF
NA TRBJ1-5 TRBV3-1 ASSQAGPGQPQH
NA TRBJ1-6 TRBV20-1 SARSEQNNSPLH
TRBD2 TRBJ2-2 TRBV5-1 ASSLDPGGPGGELF
TRBD1 TRBJ1-2 TRBV29-1 SVEADRGARYGYT
NA TRBJ2-5 TRBV19 ASGSSWGETQY
NA TRBJ2-5 TRBV20-1 SAGAETQY
NA TRBJ2-2 TRBV20-1 SARGLPNTGELF
NA TRBJ2-7 TRBV13 ASSGGGDEQY
NA TRBJ2-1 TRBV12-3/TRBV12-4 ASRLATGQV